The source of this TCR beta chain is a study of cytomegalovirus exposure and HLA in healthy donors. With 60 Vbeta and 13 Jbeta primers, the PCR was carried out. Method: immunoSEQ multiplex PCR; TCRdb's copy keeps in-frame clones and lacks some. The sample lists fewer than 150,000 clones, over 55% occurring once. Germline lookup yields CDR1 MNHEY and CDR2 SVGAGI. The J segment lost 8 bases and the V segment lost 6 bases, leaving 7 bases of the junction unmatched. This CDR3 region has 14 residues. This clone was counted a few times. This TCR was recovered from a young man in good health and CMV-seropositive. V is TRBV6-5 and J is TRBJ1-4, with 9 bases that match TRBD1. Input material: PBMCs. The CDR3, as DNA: TGTGCCAGCAGCCACCCCGACAGGGGGGAAAAACTGTTTTTT. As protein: CASSHPDRGEKLFF.